This TCR beta chain was identified during a study of OX40 agonist ivuxolimab in advanced cancers. General observations from the study: Some nonresponders also had low normalized T-cell clonal expansion.

The data were produced by immunoSEQ multiplex PCR, yet TCRdb's version contains in-frame clones alone and is incomplete. This table holds 9,300 or so clones, around three fifths found once. Comments on this clone: Its antigen is undetermined. As the CDR3 is not closed by the conserved phenylalanine or tryptophan, this likely results from a read error. It is unclear where the CDR3 begins or ends on the DNA, so no DNA is shown, and the CDR3 is as TCRdb lists it.

The source was CD4+ or CD8+ T cells sorted from blood, collected in a trial of the OX40 agonist ivuxolimab. The sequence derives from an adult with an advanced solid tumor such as melanoma, head and neck, liver or kidney cancer.

The CDR3 loop reads CASSCRGRSRKTY. The chain combines TRBV10-1 with TRBJ1-2. The CDR3 adds up to 13 amino acids, both ends counted. CDR1 is WNHNN and CDR2 is SYGVQD in the germline V gene (reference sequence).